This T cell receptor beta chain was identified in a study of post-analysis software for immune sequencing data (dated by TCRdb to between 2015 and 2016). Some background on the complete study: Relapsing-remitting, secondary progressive and progressive-relapsing multiple sclerosis were recorded as disease courses, and subtype annotation was lacking for some patients. The patient repertoires were set against about eleven previously published healthy control repertoires from donors whose ages ranged from about 6 to 26 years. A subset of samples was prepared in parallel using single-end sample barcoding, then pooled and co-amplified after Illumina adapter ligation. Overall study results and their limits: Normalized Chao1 diversity was significantly lower in multiple sclerosis patients than controls, suggesting substantial peripheral T-cell clonal expansion. Four or five TRBV segments, including TRBV5-6, TRBV5-1 and TRBV20-1, were significantly more frequent in patients than controls. Strong co-clustering of samples prepared in the same batch was shown by direct clustering with F measure, prompting a batch-effect correction. The control group was slightly older than the multiple sclerosis patient group.

Library method: PCR. TCRdb records Illumina HiSeq 2500 as the sequencer. To reduce PCR and sequencing biases, unique molecular identifiers were built into the TCR beta cDNA libraries. Some 500,000 cDNA molecules were obtained per 1 to 10 million input T cells, so each molecule approximated one T cell. The patient libraries were prepared and sequenced with the same protocol used for the earlier healthy control dataset. Within a given batch, samples were prepared together, multiplexed and sequenced on the same HiSeq lane. Processing in the source paper ran as follows. Raw barcoded reads were processed with MIGEC, discarding single-read molecular identifier groups before consensus assembly and CDR3 extraction. Clonotype tables were post-analysed with VDJtools, and diversity was normalized by down-sampling all datasets to the smallest sample size. In repertoire overlap clustering, CDR3 amino acid sequences, but not nucleotide sequences, were matched to correct batch-related cross-sample contamination. TCRdb's own reprocessing of the public reads used fastp at Q25 and MiXCR and kept productive beta chains. Entries that share a CDR3 protein sequence are merged under the most common genes and DNA. TCRdb, not the original authors, processed these V and J calls. Present in this sample are roughly 580,000 distinct CDR3 sequences, 44% of which were seen just once. The ten biggest clones cover about 1.5% of the sample.

Via the germline V gene, CDR1 is SGHTA and CDR2 FQGNSA. The CDR3 holds 14 amino acids from the cysteine to the phenylalanine. Of the read, only the CDR3 DNA is kept; its 42 bases are in frame from base 1. To demonstrate the VDJtools post-analysis software, the study profiled TCR beta repertoires from the peripheral blood of around 13 young patients with multiple sclerosis. The patients with multiple sclerosis were children and adolescents between roughly 6 and 15 years of age. This clonotype came up a few times. Its antigen target is currently unknown. No base-level quality is on record; no much larger clone is a single base apart.

The material sequenced was blood. The chain was built from TRBV7-2 and TRBJ2-5; TRBD2 could be the D gene, as 5 bases match. The DNA end lines up better with TRBJ2-7; the J call may be wrong. The receptor was derived from a girl under 18 with multiple sclerosis. The DNA sequence reads TGTGCCAGCAGCTTAGGCGCTAGCTGGGCCGAGCAGTACTTC. Translated, this is CASSLGASWAEQYF.